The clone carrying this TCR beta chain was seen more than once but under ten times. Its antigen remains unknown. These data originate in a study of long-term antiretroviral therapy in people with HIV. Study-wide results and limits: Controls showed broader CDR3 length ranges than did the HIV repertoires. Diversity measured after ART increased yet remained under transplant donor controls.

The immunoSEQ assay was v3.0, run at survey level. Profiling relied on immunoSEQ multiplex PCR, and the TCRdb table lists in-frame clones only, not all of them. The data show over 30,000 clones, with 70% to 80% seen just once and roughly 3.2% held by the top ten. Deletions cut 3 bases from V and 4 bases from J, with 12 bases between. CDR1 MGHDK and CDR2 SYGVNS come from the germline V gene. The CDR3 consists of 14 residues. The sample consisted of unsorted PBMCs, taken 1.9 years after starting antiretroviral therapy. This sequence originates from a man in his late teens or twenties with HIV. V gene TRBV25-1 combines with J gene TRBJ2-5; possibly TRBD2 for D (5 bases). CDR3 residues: CASSEKRAGETQYF. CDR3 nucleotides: TGTGCCAGCAGTGAGAAGCGTGCGGGAGAGACCCAGTACTTC.